Listed here are 21 T cell receptor beta chains from one sample, sequenced in a study of regulatory T cells in long-lasting Graves disease. Sequencing libraries for TCR beta were prepared with iRepertoire HTBI primers and Arm-PCR of CDR3 regions. TCRdb reprocessed the multiplex PCR reads via MiXCR and lists one record per CDR3 protein. The data contain about 440,000 distinct CDR3 sequences, 15% to 20% of them singletons. Time point here: newly diagnosed GD, antithyroid drugs for less than 3 months. After RNA was extracted from PBMCs, the TCR library was made from it. These sequences were also reported in another study, on T cells in Graves' hyperthyroidism and ophthalmopathy.

The material sequenced was peripheral blood mononuclear cells (PBMCs), taken at new diagnosis, from a patient treated with antithyroid drugs. Source of these receptors: a woman aged 25 to 39 with Graves disease.

Notes on this clonotype: This clone may be a read error of a much larger clone one base away. In this CDR3 the conserved last residue, phenylalanine or tryptophan, is missing, so a read error is likely. This chain connects TRBV5-1 to TRBJ2-2; 11 positions agree with TRBD2. J gave up 0 bases and V 0 bases, and 7 bases lay outside the gene matches. This CDR3 region has 19 residues. Germline CDR1 and CDR2: SGHRS and YFSETQ. The CDR3 DNA is TGCGCCAGCAGCTTGGCGCCTAGCGGGAGGTACGCGAACACCGGGGAGCTGTTTCTT. Its translation is CASSLAPSGRYANTGELFL.

The rearrangement joins TRBV24-1 to TRBJ2-2; 8 positions match TRBD1. Trimming at V came to 7 bases and at J to 2 bases, leaving 5 bases not matched to a gene. Germline CDR1 reads KGHDR; CDR2 reads SFDVKD. This CDR3 region has 15 residues. The CDR3 spells CATSRTGINTGELFF. The CDR3 bases are TGTGCCACCAGCAGGACAGGGATTAACACCGGGGAGCTGTTTTTT.

The chain recombines TRBV27 with TRBJ2-7; 9 bases align to TRBD1. The CDR3 consists of 14 residues. V was clipped by 6 bases and J by 3 bases; unmatched bases: 6. CDR1 MNHEY and CDR2 SMNVEV come from the germline V gene (reference sequence). CDR3 loop: CASRLQGANYEQYF. The CDR3 bases are TGTGCCAGCAGGCTACAGGGGGCTAACTACGAGCAGTACTTC.

The rearrangement uses TRBV19 and TRBJ2-3, with D tentatively TRBD2 (5 bases). This CDR3 has 14 residues. Germline CDR1 and CDR2: LNHDA and SQIVND (reference sequence). Trimming took off 7 bases at V and 4 bases at J, with 15 bases between the two ends. This chain's CDR3 is CASMRVEGSDTQYF. The CDR3 region has the DNA TGTGCCAGTATGAGGGTCGAGGGTTCAGATACGCAGTATTTT.

The chain carries TRBV5-1 and TRBJ2-5; 14 positions agree with TRBD2. The CDR3 is made up of 18 amino acids. V trimming: 5 bases; J trimming: 10 bases; junction bases outside the gene matches: 19. Germline loops: CDR1 SGHRS, CDR2 YFSETQ. CDR3 protein: CASRVRDSPGLAGESQYF. The CDR3 coding sequence is TGCGCCAGCAGGGTTCGGGACAGCCCGGGACTAGCGGGAGAAAGCCAGTACTTC. Based on the CDR3 plus reference TRBV5-1 and TRBJ2-5, the full variable domain is KAGVTQTPRYLIKTRGQQVTLSCSPISGHRSVSWYQQTPGQGLQFLFEYFSETQRNKGNFPGRFSGRQFSNSRSEMNVSTLELGDSALYLCASRVRDSPGLAGESQYFGPGTRLLVL.

The J gene is TRBJ2-1, the V gene TRBV29-1; 7 positions match TRBD2. CDR3 length: 14 amino acids. V shed 5 bases and J 4 bases; nucleotides not matched to a gene: 8. Germline-derived CDR1 and CDR2 are SQVTM and ANQGSEA. The CDR3 loop reads CSVIRDYNYNEQFF. The CDR3 DNA is TGCAGCGTTATCCGGGACTACAATTACAATGAGCAGTTCTTC.

Remarks on this clonotype: Given a far larger clone just one base away, this is likely a sequencing read error. J is TRBJ2-7 and V is TRBV7-3, with TRBD1 matching over 7 bases. This CDR3 spans 16 amino acids. Germline CDR1 reads SGHTA; CDR2 reads FQGTGA. The DNA of the CDR3 is TGTGCCAGCAGCTTCACCCCGCGGACAGGCGGGCTCGAGCCGTACTTC. This translates into CASSFTPRTGGLEPYF.

This clonotype has at least ten counts. This CDR3 reads CASRRTSGRNYEQYF. CDR3 DNA: TGTGCCAGCAGGAGGACTAGCGGGAGAAACTACGAGCAGTACTTC. The chain couples TRBV28 to TRBJ2-7, with 13 bases matching TRBD2. The CDR3 has 15 amino acids. The germline CDR1 and CDR2 sequences are MDHEN and SYDVKM. Trimming removed 6 bases from V and 3 bases from J; junction bases left unmatched: 5.

The chain is built from TRBV19 and TRBJ1-3, with D unclear. The length of the CDR3 is 14 residues. V lost 5 bases to trimming and J lost 4 bases, with 12 bases between them. CDR1 is LNHDA, CDR2 SQIVND, per germline (reference sequence). In nucleotides, the CDR3 is TGTGCCAGTAGTGTTACAGTTGCCGGAAACACCATATATTTT. Translation gives CASSVTVAGNTIYF.

This clonotype was observed many times. The V call is TRBV11-2, the J call TRBJ2-7; either TRBD1 or TRBD2 may supply D (6 bases each). This CDR3 has 15 residues. The ends were cut back, 8 bases at V and 3 bases at J, with 20 bases in the middle. CDR1 is SGHAT and CDR2 is FQNNGV in the germline V gene. The CDR3 sequence: CASYPVKGGSYEQYF. CDR3 in DNA: TGTGCCAGCTATCCGGTCAAGGGGGGAAGCTACGAGCAGTACTTC.

Many counts were recorded for this clonotype. This chain uses TRBV11-1 with TRBJ2-2; no clear D gene. The V gene lost 6 bases and the J gene lost 0 bases, with 11 bases spanning the gap. Germline V gene lookup returns CDR1 SGHAT and CDR2 FQDESV (reference sequence). The CDR3 extends over 15 amino acids. The DNA of the CDR3 is TGTGCCAGCAGTATGAACTACCCGAACACCGGGGAGCTGTTTTTT. Translating it yields CASSMNYPNTGELFF.

Turning to this clonotype: A much bigger clone sits one base away, suggesting this may be a read error. CDR3 coding DNA: TGTGCCAGCAGTGTACTATGGGACAGCACAGATACGCAGTATTTT. It specifies CASSVLWDSTDTQYF. The chain recombines TRBV6-2 or TRBV6-3 with TRBJ2-3, with D perhaps being TRBD1 or TRBD2 (5 bases each). Germline loops: CDR1 MNHEY, CDR2 SVGEGT. Trimming pared 5 bases from V and 0 bases from J, leaving 12 bases between. CDR3 size: 15 residues.

This clonotype appeared many times. The chain is built from TRBV2 and TRBJ2-2, with D possibly matching TRBD2 (6 bases). V gave up 10 bases and J gave up 9 bases, with 21 bases separating them. Germline-derived CDR1 and CDR2 are SNHLY and FYNNEI. The CDR3 covers 14 residues. The chain's CDR3 is CAIPSSGVSRELFF. CDR3 DNA: TGTGCCATCCCCTCTTCGGGAGTGAGCCGGGAGCTGTTTTTT.

This clonotype was found many times. CDR3 coding DNA: TGCGCCAGCAGCCAAGTAGGCGGGAAGGAGACCCAGTACTTC. It codes for CASSQVGGKETQYF. The chain recombines TRBV4-3 with TRBJ2-5, with a possible D match to TRBD2 (6 bases). The V and J ends lost 1 base and 5 bases respectively, with 11 bases between them. Germline values: CDR1 LGHNA, CDR2 YSLEER. The CDR3 totals 14 residues.

This clonotype was detected ten times or more. V usage is TRBV7-9 and J usage is TRBJ2-6; D unclear. This CDR3 spans 15 amino acids. V lost 1 base, J lost 2 bases, and 6 bases lay in between. Germline CDR1 and CDR2: SEHNR and FQNEAQ (reference sequence). This chain's CDR3 is CASSLVVAGANVLTF. In nucleotides, the CDR3 is TGTGCCAGCAGCTTAGTGGTGGCTGGGGCCAACGTCCTGACTTTC.

V usage is TRBV15 and J usage is TRBJ2-7, with no clear D. Trimming removed 0 bases at V and 7 bases at J, with 10 bases between. Germline assignment: CDR1 LNHNV and CDR2 YYDKDF (reference sequence). The CDR3 contains 13 residues. The CDR3 reads CATSRDIREEQYF. The CDR3 DNA reads TGTGCCACCAGCAGAGATATAAGAGAGGAGCAGTACTTC.

This clonotype was found many times. A junction boundary mismatches the germline segment, possibly from a read error. The J gene is TRBJ2-3, the V gene TRBV7-9; 7 bases agree with TRBD2. There are 14 residues in the CDR3. CDR1 is SEHNR and CDR2 is FQNEAQ in the germline V gene (reference sequence). CDR3 in DNA: TGTGCCAGCAGCCTAGCGGTGAGGGGAGATACGCAGTATTTT. Translated, it gives CASSLAVRGDTQYF. Supplemented by reference TRBV7-9 and TRBJ2-3, the full variable domain reads DTGVSQNPRHKITKRGQNVTFRCDPISEHNRLYWYRQTLGQGPEFLTYFQNEAQLEKSRLLSDRFSAERPKGSFSTLEIQRTEQGDSAMYLCASSLAVRGDTQYFGPGTRLTVL.

The sample holds many counts of this clonotype. The V call is TRBV19, the J call TRBJ2-1, with 8 bases fitting TRBD2. V shed 6 bases and J 5 bases; nucleotides not matched to a gene: 24. CDR3 length: 20 amino acids. Germline assignment: CDR1 LNHDA and CDR2 SQIVND (reference sequence). CDR3 amino acids: CASSVVLRSSVLADHNEQFF. CDR3 sequence (DNA): TGTGCCAGTAGCGTAGTATTGCGTAGCTCGGTACTAGCGGACCACAATGAGCAGTTCTTC. Combining the CDR3 with reference TRBV19 and TRBJ2-1 gives the whole variable domain DGGITQSPKYLFRKEGQNVTLSCEQNLNHDAMYWYRQDPGQGLRLIYYSQIVNDFQKGDIAEGYSVSREKKESFPLTVTSAQKNPTAFYLCASSVVLRSSVLADHNEQFFGPGTRLTVL.

V and J are TRBV6-2 or TRBV6-3 and TRBJ1-5, with D hard to call. CDR3 length equals 13 residues. The germline V gene has CDR1 MNHEY and CDR2 SVGEGT. Trimming left V 0 bases short and J 6 bases short, with 6 bases between. The CDR3 sequence: CASSYSEGQPQHF. As DNA, the CDR3 is TGTGCCAGCAGTTACTCGGAAGGTCAGCCCCAGCATTTT.

This clonotype appeared a few times. The gene calls are TRBV20-1 and TRBJ2-3; 7 bases are shared with TRBD2. The CDR3 spans 14 residues. Germline loops: CDR1 DFQATT, CDR2 SNEGSKA (reference sequence). V was pared by 3 bases and J by 3 bases, with 6 bases of the junction left unmatched. CDR3 bases: TGCAGTGCTAGGAACGCGGGAGCGACAGATACGCAGTATTTT. As protein: CSARNAGATDTQYF.

This clonotype has at least ten counts. The CDR3 reads CASSERQYEKLFF. The CDR3, as DNA: TGTGCCAGCAGTGAACGACAGTATGAAAAACTGTTTTTT. The J gene is TRBJ1-4, the V gene TRBV2, with D possibly TRBD1 on 5 matching bases. Germline V gene sequence: CDR1 SNHLY, CDR2 FYNNEI. Trimming took off 2 bases at V and 6 bases at J, with 7 bases between the two ends. The CDR3 spans 13 residues.